The clone carrying this T cell receptor (beta chain) was found once. Its specificity is unknown. TCR sequencing used cDNA made by reverse transcription of extracted RNA. The protocol was immunoSEQ multiplex PCR, while the TCRdb copy is restricted to in-frame clones and leaves out a portion. The data contain roughly 220,000 clones, just over 65% of them singletons. Treatment: oral pan-JAK inhibitor, 5-10 mg twice daily. Lesional scalp punch biopsies and peripheral blood were collected from alopecia areata patients. This sample is drawn from a study of CD8+ T cells in alopecia areata. The study's findings and limits: The study found TCR sharing across patients less clear than in mice, possibly for HLA reasons. Scalp clonality and expanded CD8+ clones among the top 100 fell significantly with tofacitinib.

The sequence derives from a human donor with alopecia areata. This sample comprised CD4+ T cells sorted from blood, obtained around week 44, from a patient treated with tofacitinib.

The CDR3 region has the DNA TGTGCCAGGAGCACGGTGAACACTGAAGCTTTCTTT. This encodes CARSTVNTEAFF. The rearrangement links TRBV2 to TRBJ1-1; the D is unclear. Trimming removed 9 bases at V and 0 bases at J, with 8 bases between. The germline CDR1 and CDR2 sequences are SNHLY and FYNNEI. CDR3 length: 12 amino acids.